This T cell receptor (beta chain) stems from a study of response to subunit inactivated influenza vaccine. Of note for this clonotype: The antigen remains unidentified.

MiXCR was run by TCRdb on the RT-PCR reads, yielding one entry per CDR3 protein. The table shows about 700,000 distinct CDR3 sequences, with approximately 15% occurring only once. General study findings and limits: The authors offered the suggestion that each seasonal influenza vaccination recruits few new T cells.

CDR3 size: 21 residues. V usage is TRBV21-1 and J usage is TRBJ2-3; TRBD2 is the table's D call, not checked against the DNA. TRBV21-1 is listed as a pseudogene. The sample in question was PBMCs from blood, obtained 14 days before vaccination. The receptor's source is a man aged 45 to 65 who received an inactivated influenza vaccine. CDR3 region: CASSNVPGTSGRYCRTDTQYF. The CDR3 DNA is TGTGCCAGCAGCAACGTCCCGGGGACTAGCGGGAGATACTGTCGCACAGATACGCAGTATTTT.